This T cell receptor (beta chain) emerged from a study of blood T cell repertoires in COVID-19. Study information: Donors in the United States, Italy and Spain gave samples during acute or convalescent COVID-19.

The authors' processing: The authors estimated nucleated cell counts from reference gene primer amplification. The method was immunoSEQ multiplex PCR; TCRdb's version includes in-frame clones alone and lacks a portion of them. The DNA gave D and trimming, while V, J and clone size come from that table. The sample carries just under 100,000 clones, about 86% recorded once. Per the germline V gene, CDR1 is SGHDT and CDR2 is YYEEEE. This CDR3 region has 15 residues. V shed 4 bases and J 4 bases; nucleotides not matched to a gene: 6. The source is a woman aged 55-75 years in a cohort sampled during active or convalescent COVID-19. The material sequenced was peripheral blood. The chain couples TRBV5-6 to TRBJ2-2; 8 bases line up with TRBD1. For the CDR3, the DNA is TGTGCCAGCAGCCCCAGACAGGGGTCCACCGGGGAGCTGTTTTTT. Translated: CASSPRQGSTGELFF.